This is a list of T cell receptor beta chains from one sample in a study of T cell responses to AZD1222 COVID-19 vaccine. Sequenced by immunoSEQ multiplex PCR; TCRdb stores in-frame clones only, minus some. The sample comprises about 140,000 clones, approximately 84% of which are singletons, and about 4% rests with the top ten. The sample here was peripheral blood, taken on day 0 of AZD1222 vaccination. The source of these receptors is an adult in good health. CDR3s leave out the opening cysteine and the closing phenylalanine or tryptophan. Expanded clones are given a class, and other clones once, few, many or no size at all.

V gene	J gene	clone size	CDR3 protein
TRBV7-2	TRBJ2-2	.	ASSPQRGGSNTGELF
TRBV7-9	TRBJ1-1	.	ASSTTGTGDAEAF
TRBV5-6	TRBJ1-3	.	ASRGRATGNTIY
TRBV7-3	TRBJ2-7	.	ASSSGTSSEQY
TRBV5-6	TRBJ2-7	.	ASSLGQGTDEQY
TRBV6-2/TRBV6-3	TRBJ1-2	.	ASSTGGGRPWANYGYT
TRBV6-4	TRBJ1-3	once	ASSLNREPGNTIY
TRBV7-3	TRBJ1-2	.	ASSPSADYGYT
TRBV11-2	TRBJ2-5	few	ASSFGGGLETQY
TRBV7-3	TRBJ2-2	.	ASSPRLAGGLYTGELF
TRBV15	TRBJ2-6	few	ATSRGRGRSVGGANVLT
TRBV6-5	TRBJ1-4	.	ASRDRMTNEKLF
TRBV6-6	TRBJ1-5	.	ASSYSGGDSNQPQH
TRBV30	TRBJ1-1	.	AWSSSNTEAF
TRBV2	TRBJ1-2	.	ASSERGGGYGYT
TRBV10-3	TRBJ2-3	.	AISERSGGGSTDTQY
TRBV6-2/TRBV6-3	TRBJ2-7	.	ASTPIGQSYEQY
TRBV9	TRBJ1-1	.	ASSVIPDTEAF
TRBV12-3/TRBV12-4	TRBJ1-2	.	ASSTNRIDGYT
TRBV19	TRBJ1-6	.	ASSIEDRGSSPLH
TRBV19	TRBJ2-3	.	ASSPPGAGMVDTQY
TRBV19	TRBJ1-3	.	ASSTQGISGNTIY
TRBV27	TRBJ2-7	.	ASSLSKGLLYEQY
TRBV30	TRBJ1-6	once	AWRYDRGLSPLH
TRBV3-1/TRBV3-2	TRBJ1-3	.	ASQIGDLTSSGNTIY
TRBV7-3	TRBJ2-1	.	ASSLRRGDSYNEQF
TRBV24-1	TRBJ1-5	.	ATSDFRVGQPQH
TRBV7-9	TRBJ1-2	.	ASTPSRGYYGYT
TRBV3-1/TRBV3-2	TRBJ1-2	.	ASSHVWDRGVLSYGYT
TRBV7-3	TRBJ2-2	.	ASSLRVRDGTNTGELF
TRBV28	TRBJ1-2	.	ASSSTANYGYT
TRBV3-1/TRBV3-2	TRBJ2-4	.	ASSQEADPWAKNIQY
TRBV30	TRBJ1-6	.	AWSVMRDSPLH
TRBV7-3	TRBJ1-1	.	ASSLLGTGRTEAF
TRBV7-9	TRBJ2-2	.	ASSLGPPRDTGELF
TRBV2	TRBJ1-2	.	ASRLDHGYT
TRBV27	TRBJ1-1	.	ASSSLTGDDTEAF
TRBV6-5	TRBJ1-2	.	ASRPDGTEGGGYT
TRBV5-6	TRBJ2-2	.	ASSSILTGTRNTGELF
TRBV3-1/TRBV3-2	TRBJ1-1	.	ASSQHGAGHTEAF
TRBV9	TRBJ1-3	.	ASSVRGTRSGNTIY
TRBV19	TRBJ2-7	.	ASSRGVGGHEQY
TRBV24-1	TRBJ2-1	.	ATSVAGGRKF
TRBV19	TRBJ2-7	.	ASTPTHGQLYEQY
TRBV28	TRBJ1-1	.	ASSPVSGGSNTEAF
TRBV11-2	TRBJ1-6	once	ASSRGGRGRDNSPLH
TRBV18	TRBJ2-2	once	ASSPDMAGARTGELF
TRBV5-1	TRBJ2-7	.	ASSLEASSYEQY
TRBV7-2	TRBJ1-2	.	ASSTRQGGVSYGYT
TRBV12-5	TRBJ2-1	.	ASGVIVSNEQF
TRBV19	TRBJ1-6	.	ASSMISGFGNSPLH
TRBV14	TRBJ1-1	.	ASSQNLNTEAF
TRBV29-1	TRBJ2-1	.	SVPAPGTHHNEQF
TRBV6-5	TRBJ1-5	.	ASSYGNQPQH
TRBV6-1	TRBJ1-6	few	ASSEDIRHSPLH
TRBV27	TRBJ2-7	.	ASSWTGYEQY
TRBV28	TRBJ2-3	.	ASRVPWTVLGTDTQY
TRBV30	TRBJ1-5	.	AWSPRDGYSNQPQH
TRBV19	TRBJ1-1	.	ASMDRGRSSEAF
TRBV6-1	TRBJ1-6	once	ASSEIRGGPLH